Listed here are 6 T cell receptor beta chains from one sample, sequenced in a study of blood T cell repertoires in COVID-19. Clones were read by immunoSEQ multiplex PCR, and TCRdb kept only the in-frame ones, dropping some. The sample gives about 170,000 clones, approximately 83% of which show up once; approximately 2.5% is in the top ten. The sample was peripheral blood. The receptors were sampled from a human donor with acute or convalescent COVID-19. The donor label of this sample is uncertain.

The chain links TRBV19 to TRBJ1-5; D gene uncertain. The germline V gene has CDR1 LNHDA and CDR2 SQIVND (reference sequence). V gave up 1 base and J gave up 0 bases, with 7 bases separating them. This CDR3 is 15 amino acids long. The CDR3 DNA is TGTGCCAGTAGTATAGGAGCTCCTAGCAATCAGCCCCAGCATTTT. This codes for CASSIGAPSNQPQHF.

CDR3: CASSGQGTDTQYF. CDR3 nucleotide sequence: TGCGCCAGCAGCGGGCAGGGGACAGATACGCAGTATTTT. The rearrangement links TRBV5-1 to TRBJ2-3, with a weak D call TRBD1 (6 bases). With 4 bases removed from V and 3 bases from J, the gap between germline ends came to 9 bases. This CDR3 is built from 13 residues. The V gene's germline CDR1 is SGHRS and CDR2 YFSETQ.

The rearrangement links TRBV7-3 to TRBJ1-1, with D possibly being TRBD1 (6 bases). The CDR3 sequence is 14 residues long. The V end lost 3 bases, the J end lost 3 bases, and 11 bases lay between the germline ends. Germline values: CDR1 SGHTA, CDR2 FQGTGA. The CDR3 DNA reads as TGTGCCAGCAGCTTTCAGGGGCCGGACACTGAAGCTTTCTTT. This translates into CASSFQGPDTEAFF.

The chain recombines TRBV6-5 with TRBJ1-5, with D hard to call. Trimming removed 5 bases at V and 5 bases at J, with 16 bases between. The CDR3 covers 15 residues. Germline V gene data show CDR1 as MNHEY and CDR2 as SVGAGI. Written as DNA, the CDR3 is TGTGCCAGCAGTCCTTCGGGGTCTAGGGATCAGCCCCAGCATTTT. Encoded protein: CASSPSGSRDQPQHF.

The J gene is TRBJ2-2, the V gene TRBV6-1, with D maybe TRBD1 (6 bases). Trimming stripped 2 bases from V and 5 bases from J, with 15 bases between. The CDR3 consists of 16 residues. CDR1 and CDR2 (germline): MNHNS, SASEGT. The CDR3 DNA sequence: TGTGCCAGCAGTGAAACAGGGAGAGGTCGGACCGGGGAGCTGTTTTTT. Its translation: CASSETGRGRTGELFF.

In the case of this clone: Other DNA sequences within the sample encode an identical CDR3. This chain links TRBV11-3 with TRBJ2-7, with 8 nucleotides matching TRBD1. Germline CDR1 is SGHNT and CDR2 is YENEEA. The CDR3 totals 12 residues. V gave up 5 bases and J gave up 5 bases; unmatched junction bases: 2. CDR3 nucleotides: TGTGCCAGCAGCCTGGACAGGGACGAGCAGTACTTC. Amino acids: CASSLDRDEQYF.